This TCR beta chain is from a study of monozygotic twins with inflammatory bowel disease. Study observations and caveats: Concordance status among twins (concordant versus discordant) showed no link to repertoire similarity, possibly from limited power. Twins with IBD were found to have lower TCRbeta diversity (inverse Simpson) than healthy co-twins.

Concerning this clonotype: Antigen: not known.

Each CDR3 protein gets one entry in TCRdb, which reprocessed the 5' RACE reads and gives no DNA. Its table lists 110,000 to 150,000 distinct CDR3 sequences. Germline V gene data show CDR1 as SGDLS and CDR2 as YYNGEE. The CDR3 has 13 amino acids. Each donor gave 2 to 2.5 ml of peripheral blood. The sequenced sample consisted of blood. The genes are TRBV9 and TRBJ2-5. This TCR was sampled from a human donor with ulcerative colitis or Crohn's disease, or a healthy co-twin of an affected twin (not recorded which). The CDR3 protein is CASSASMGETQYF.